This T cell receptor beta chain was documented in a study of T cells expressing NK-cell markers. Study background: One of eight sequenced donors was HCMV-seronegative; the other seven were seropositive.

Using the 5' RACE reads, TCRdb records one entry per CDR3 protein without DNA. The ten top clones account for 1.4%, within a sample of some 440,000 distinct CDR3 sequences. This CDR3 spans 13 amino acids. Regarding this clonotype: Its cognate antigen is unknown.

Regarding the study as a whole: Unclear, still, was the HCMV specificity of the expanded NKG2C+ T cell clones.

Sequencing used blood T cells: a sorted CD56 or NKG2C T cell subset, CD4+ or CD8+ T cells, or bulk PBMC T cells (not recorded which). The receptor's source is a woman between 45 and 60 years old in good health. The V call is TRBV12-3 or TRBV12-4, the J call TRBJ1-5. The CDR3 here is CASSFREGQPQHF.